The sequence of this TCR beta chain was determined in a study of cytomegalovirus exposure and HLA in healthy donors. Study-level background: The Caucasian-associated ancestry cluster held 65% to 85% of 398 genotyped donors.

Both 60 Vbeta primers and 13 Jbeta primers went into the PCR. This table comes from immunoSEQ multiplex PCR, and its TCRdb copy is limited to in-frame clones, with some not included. The sample includes about 160,000 clones, roughly 85% of them seen just once. Germline assignment: CDR1 MDHEN and CDR2 SYDVKM. This CDR3 contains 9 residues. In the case of this clone: Its antigen remains unidentified. One end of the junction fails to match germline, which may point to a read error.

Study results and limitations: In a later analysis, parvovirus B19, influenza, CMV and Epstein-Barr virus appeared linked to several top co-occurrence clusters.

The source of this sequence is a boy between 2 and 15 years old in good health and CMV-seronegative. V is TRBV28 and J is TRBJ1-2; D remains unclear. The sequencing input was PBMCs. CDR3 sequence reads: CASSLGSKF. CDR3 sequence (DNA): TGTGCCAGCAGTTTAGGCTCCAAATTC.